This TCR beta chain was sequenced for a study of cytomegalovirus exposure and HLA in healthy donors. Germline CDR1 reads LNHDA; CDR2 reads SQIVND (reference sequence). The CDR3 totals 13 residues. V lost 4 bases and J lost 4; bases outside the gene matches: 2. Study-wide findings and caveats: High specificity and sensitivity for cytomegalovirus status were reported for the classifier.

This clone showed up just a few times. Its target is unknown. PCR was performed using 60 Vbeta and 13 Jbeta primers. Repertoires were generated with immunoSEQ multiplex PCR, while TCRdb's copy carries only in-frame clones and drops some. This sample has 100,000 to 150,000 clones; about 11% occur once, and the top ten carry 4% to 5%. This chain connects TRBV19 to TRBJ1-1, with 8 bases that match TRBD1. The receptor was isolated from a woman aged 18-29 years in good health and CMV-seropositive. Sequenced material: PBMCs. The DNA of the CDR3 is TGTGCCAGTAGTAGACAGGGGAGCACTGAAGCTTTCTTT. Its protein product is CASSRQGSTEAFF. The full variable domain, its missing parts supplied by reference TRBV19 and TRBJ1-1, is DGGITQSPKYLFRKEGQNVTLSCEQNLNHDAMYWYRQDPGQGLRLIYYSQIVNDFQKGDIAEGYSVSREKKESFPLTVTSAQKNPTAFYLCASSRQGSTEAFFGQGTRLTVV.